The present T cell receptor (beta chain) was sequenced within a study of T cells after yellow fever vaccination. Background on the study: SMART-Seq v4 Ultra Low Input served to prepare low-cell-number fractions.

CDR1 and CDR2 (germline): DFQATT, SNEGSKA (reference sequence). The CDR3 loop spans 14 amino acids. V gave up 6 bases and J gave up 1 base, with 12 bases separating them. A 5'RACE template-switching step, the method used to make TCR cDNA, added a universal primer site and UMIs. TCRdb analysed the 5' RACE reads with MiXCR anew, one entry per CDR3 protein. The sample lists a few hundred thousand distinct CDR3 sequences, less than 20% seen once, with 17% in the top ten. Study-wide findings and caveats: Weaker, the secondary response peaked sooner, at day 5 versus 15. Contamination by abundant bulk-population clonotypes could be present in FACS-sorted repertoires.

With regard to this clonotype: Its antigen is not known.

The TCR originated in a man in his late teens or twenties who received the YFV17D yellow fever vaccine. The chain combines TRBV20-1 with TRBJ2-2; D not certain. Sample: PBMCs, taken about 5 days after the first yellow fever vaccination. CDR3 sequence: CSARLRGNTGELFF. The CDR3 bases are TGCAGTGCCCGTCTGCGTGGGAACACCGGGGAGCTGTTTTTT.